The following is a T cell receptor beta chain sequence with its context. This sample was included in a study of shared clonotypes between healthy human individuals. V was trimmed by 3 bases and J by 4 bases, leaving 9 bases between them. The CDR3 spans 13 residues. The germline V gene encodes CDR1 LGHNT and CDR2 FRNRAP. Generated by immunoSEQ multiplex PCR, the TCRdb table keeps only in-frame clones and is missing some. The sample contains about 2.3 million clones, around 93% of which appear only once. This receptor was obtained from a young man in good health. Some clones in this sample may be carry-over from other donors' samples. The chain links TRBV12-5 to TRBJ1-2, with unresolved D. Sequences were obtained from naive CD4+ T cells from PBMCs. Subset here: CD45RA+ positively selected. The CDR3 region has the DNA TGTGCTAGTGGTTTCTCCGGGAGCTATGGCTACACCTTC. This encodes CASGFSGSYGYTF. The whole variable domain, filled in from reference TRBV12-5 and TRBJ1-2, reads DARVTQTPRHKVTEMGQEVTMRCQPILGHNTVFWYRQTMMQGLELLAYFRNRAPLDDSGMPKDRFSAEMPDATLATLKIQPSEPRDSAVYFCASGFSGSYGYTFGSGTRLTVV.